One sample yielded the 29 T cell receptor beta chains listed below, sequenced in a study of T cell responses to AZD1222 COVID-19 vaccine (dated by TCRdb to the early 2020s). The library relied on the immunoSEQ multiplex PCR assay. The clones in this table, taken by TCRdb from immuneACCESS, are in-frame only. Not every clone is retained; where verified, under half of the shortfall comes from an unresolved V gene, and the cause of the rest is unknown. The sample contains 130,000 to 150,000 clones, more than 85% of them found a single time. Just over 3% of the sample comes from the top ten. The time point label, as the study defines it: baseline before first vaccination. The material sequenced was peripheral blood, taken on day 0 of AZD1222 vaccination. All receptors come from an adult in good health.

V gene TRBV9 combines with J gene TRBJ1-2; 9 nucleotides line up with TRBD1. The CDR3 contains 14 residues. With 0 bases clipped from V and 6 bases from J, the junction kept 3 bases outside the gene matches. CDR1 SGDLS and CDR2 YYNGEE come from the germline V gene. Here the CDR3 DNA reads TGTGCCAGCAGCGTAGTTCGACAGGGGGATGGCTACACCTTC. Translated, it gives CASSVVRQGDGYTF.

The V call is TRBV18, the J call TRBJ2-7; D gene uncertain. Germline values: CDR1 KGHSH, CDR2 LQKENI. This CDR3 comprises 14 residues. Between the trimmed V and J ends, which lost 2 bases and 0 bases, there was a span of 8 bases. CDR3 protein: CASSPSANSYEQYF. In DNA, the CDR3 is TGTGCCAGCTCACCATCTGCTAACTCCTACGAGCAGTACTTC.

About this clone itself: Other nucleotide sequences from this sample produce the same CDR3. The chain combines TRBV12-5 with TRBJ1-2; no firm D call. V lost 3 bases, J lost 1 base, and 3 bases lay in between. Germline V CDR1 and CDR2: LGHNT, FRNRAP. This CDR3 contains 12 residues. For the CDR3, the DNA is TGTGCTAGTGGTTTAAGTAACTATGGCTACACCTTC. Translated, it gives CASGLSNYGYTF.

The CDR3 region is CASSLTSGSGEQFF. The CDR3 DNA sequence: TGCGCCAGCAGCTTGACTAGCGGGAGCGGTGAGCAGTTCTTC. The V call is TRBV5-1, the J call TRBJ2-1; TRBD2 matches at 11 bases. CDR1 is SGHRS, CDR2 YFSETQ, per germline. The CDR3 spans 14 residues. J lost 9 bases, V lost 1 base, and 3 bases had no gene match.

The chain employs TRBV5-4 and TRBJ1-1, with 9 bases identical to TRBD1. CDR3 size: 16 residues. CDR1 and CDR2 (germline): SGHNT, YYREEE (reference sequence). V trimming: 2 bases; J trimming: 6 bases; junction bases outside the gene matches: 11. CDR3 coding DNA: TGTGCCAGCAGCTTCGGGTCTGGGACAGGGTGGTCTGAAGCTTTCTTT. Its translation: CASSFGSGTGWSEAFF.

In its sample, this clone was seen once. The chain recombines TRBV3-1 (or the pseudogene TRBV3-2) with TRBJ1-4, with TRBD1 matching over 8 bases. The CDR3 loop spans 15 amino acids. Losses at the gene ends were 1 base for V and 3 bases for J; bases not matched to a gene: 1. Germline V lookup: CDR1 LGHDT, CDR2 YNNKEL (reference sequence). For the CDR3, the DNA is TGTGCCAGCAGCCAAGCCAGGGGGCCTAATGAAAAACTGTTTTTT. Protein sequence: CASSQARGPNEKLFF.

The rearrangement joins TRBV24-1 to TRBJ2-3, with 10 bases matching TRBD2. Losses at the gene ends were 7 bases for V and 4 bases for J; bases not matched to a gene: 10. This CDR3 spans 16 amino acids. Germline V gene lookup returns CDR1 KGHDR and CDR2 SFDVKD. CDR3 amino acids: CATRGPSGRNPDTQYF. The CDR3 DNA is TGTGCCACCAGAGGGCCTAGCGGGAGAAACCCAGATACGCAGTATTTT.

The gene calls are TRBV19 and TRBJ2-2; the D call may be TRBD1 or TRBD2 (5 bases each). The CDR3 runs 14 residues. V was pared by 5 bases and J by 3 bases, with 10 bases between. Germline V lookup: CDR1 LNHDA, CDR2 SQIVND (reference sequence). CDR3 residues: CASSGTRDTGELFF. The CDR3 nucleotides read TGTGCCAGTAGTGGGACCCGAGACACCGGGGAGCTGTTTTTT.

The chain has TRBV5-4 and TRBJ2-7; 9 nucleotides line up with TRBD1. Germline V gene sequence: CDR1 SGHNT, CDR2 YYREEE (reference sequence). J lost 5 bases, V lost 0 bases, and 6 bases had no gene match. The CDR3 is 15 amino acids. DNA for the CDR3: TGTGCCAGCAGCTTGGGGGGACAGGGAATCCACGAGCAGTACTTC. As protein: CASSLGGQGIHEQYF.

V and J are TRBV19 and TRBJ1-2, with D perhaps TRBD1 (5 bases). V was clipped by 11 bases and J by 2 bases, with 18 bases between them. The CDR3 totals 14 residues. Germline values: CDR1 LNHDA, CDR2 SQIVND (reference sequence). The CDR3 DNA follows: TGTGCCTGTAACCAGGGAAATCCCAACTATGGCTACACCTTC. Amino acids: CACNQGNPNYGYTF.

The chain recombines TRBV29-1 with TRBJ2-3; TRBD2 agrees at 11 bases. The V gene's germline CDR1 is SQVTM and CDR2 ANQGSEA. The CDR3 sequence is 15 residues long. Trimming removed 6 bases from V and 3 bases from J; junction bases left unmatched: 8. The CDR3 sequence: CSVSTSGSITDTQYF. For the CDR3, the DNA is TGCAGCGTCTCAACTAGCGGGAGTATAACAGATACGCAGTATTTT.

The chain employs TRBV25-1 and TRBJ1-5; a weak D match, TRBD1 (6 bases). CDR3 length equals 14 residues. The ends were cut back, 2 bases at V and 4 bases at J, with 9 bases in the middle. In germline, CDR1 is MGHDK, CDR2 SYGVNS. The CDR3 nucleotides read TGTGCCAGCAGTGAAACAGGGTGGAATCAGCCCCAGCATTTT. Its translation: CASSETGWNQPQHF.

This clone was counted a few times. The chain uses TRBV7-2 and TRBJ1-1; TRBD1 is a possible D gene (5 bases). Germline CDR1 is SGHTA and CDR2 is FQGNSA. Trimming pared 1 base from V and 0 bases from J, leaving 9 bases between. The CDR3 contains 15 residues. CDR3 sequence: CASSLEGTLNTEAFF. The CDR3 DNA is TGTGCCAGCAGCTTAGAAGGGACCTTGAACACTGAAGCTTTCTTT.

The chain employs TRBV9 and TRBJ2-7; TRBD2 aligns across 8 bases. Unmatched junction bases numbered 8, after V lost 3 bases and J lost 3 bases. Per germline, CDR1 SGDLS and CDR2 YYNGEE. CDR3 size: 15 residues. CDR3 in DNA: TGTGCCAGCAGCGCTCGGGGGGGAAGCGTCTACGAGCAGTACTTC. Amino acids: CASSARGGSVYEQYF.

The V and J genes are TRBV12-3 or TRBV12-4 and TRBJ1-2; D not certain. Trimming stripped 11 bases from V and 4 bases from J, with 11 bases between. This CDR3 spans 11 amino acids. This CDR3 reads CACDGPYGYTF. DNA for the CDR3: TGTGCCTGCGATGGGCCCTATGGCTACACCTTC.

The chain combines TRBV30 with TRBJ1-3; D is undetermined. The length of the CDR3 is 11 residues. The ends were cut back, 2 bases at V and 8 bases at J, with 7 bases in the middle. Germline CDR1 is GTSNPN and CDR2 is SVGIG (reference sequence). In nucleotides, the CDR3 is TGTGCCTGGAGTTCTGGGGACACCATATATTTT. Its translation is CAWSSGDTIYF.

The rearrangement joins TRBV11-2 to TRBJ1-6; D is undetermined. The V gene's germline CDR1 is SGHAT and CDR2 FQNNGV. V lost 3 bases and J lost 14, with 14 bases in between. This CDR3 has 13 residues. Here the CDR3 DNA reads TGTGCCAGCAGCTTCGGACGGCGCGACACCCTCCACTTT. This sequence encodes CASSFGRRDTLHF.

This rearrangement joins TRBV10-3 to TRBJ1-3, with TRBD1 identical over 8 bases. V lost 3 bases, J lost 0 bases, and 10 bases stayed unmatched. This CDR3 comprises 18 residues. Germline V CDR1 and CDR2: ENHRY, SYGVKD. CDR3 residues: CAISDWWAGGASGNTIYF. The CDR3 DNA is TGTGCCATCAGTGACTGGTGGGCAGGGGGCGCCTCTGGAAACACCATATATTTT.

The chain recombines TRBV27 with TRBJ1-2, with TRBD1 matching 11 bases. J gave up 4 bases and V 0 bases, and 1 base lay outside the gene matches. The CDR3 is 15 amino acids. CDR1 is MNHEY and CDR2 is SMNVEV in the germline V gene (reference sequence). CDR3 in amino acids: CASSLSGQGVYGYTF. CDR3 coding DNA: TGTGCCAGCAGTTTATCGGGACAGGGGGTCTATGGCTACACCTTC.

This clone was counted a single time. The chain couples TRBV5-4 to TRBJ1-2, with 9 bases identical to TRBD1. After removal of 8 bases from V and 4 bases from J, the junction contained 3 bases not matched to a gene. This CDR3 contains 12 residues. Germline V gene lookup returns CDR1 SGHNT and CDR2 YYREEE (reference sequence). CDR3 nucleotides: TGTGCCAGTCAGGGACAGGGCTATGGCTACACCTTC. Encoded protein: CASQGQGYGYTF.

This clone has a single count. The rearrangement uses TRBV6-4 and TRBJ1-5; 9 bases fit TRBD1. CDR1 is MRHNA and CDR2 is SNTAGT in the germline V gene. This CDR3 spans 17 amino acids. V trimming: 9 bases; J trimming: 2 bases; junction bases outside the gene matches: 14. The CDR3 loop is CASSPGQGGFGNQPQHF. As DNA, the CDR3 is TGTGCCAGTTCCCCGGGACAGGGCGGGTTTGGCAATCAGCCCCAGCATTTT.

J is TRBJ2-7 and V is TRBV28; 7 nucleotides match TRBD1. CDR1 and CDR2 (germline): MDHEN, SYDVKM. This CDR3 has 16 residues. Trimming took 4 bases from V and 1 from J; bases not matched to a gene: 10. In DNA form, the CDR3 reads TGTGCCAGCAGTTCGCGAACCGGGACAGCTTCCTACGAGCAGTACTTC. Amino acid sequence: CASSSRTGTASYEQYF.

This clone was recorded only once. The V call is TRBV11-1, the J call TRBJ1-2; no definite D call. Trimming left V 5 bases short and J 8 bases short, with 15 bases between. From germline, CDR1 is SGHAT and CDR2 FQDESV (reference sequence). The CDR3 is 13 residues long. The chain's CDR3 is CASSEGFAVGYTF. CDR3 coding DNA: TGTGCCAGCAGCGAGGGTTTCGCGGTGGGCTACACCTTC. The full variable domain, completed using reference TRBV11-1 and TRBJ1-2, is EAEVAQSPRYKITEKSQAVAFWCDPISGHATLYWYRQILGQGPELLVQFQDESVVDDSQLPKDRFSAERLKGVDSTLKIQPAELGDSAMYLCASSEGFAVGYTFGSGTRLTVV.

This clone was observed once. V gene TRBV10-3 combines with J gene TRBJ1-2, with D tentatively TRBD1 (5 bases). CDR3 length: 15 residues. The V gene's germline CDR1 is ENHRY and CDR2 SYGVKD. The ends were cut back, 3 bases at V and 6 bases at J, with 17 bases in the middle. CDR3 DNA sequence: TGTGCCATCAGTGAAGGGGTAGGGGATGGGCATGGCTACACCTTC. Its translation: CAISEGVGDGHGYTF.

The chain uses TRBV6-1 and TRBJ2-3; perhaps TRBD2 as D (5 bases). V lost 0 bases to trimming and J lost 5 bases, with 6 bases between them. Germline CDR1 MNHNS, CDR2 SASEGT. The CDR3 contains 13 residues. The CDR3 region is CASSEASVDTQYF. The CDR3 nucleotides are TGTGCCAGCAGTGAAGCTAGCGTAGATACGCAGTATTTT.

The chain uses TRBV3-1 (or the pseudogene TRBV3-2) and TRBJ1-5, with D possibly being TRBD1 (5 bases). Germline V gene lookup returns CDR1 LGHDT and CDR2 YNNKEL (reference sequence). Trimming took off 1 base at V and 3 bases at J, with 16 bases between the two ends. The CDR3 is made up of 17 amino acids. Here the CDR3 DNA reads TGTGCCAGCAGCCAAGGGGGAGCAGGGATCGTCAATCAGCCCCAGCATTTT. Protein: CASSQGGAGIVNQPQHF.

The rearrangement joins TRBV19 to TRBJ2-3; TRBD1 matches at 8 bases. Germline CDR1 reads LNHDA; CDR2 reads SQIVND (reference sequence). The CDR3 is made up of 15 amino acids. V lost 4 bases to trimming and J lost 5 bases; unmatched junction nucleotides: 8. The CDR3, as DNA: TGTGCCAGTAGTAGACGGACAGGGCTTGAAGATACGCAGTATTTT. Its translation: CASSRRTGLEDTQYF. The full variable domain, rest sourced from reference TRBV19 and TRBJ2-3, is DGGITQSPKYLFRKEGQNVTLSCEQNLNHDAMYWYRQDPGQGLRLIYYSQIVNDFQKGDIAEGYSVSREKKESFPLTVTSAQKNPTAFYLCASSRRTGLEDTQYFGPGTRLTVL.

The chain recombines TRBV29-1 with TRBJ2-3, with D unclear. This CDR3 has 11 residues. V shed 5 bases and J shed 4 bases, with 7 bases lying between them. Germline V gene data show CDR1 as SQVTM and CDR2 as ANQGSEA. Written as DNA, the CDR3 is TGCAGCGTTAGGAGCGCAGATACGCAGTATTTT. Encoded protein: CSVRSADTQYF.

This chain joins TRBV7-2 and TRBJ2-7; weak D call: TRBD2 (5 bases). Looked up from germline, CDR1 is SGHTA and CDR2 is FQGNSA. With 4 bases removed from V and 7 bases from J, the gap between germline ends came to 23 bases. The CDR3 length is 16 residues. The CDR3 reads CASSWKTEVTTREQYF. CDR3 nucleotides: TGTGCCAGCAGCTGGAAAACGGAGGTTACAACTAGAGAGCAGTACTTC.